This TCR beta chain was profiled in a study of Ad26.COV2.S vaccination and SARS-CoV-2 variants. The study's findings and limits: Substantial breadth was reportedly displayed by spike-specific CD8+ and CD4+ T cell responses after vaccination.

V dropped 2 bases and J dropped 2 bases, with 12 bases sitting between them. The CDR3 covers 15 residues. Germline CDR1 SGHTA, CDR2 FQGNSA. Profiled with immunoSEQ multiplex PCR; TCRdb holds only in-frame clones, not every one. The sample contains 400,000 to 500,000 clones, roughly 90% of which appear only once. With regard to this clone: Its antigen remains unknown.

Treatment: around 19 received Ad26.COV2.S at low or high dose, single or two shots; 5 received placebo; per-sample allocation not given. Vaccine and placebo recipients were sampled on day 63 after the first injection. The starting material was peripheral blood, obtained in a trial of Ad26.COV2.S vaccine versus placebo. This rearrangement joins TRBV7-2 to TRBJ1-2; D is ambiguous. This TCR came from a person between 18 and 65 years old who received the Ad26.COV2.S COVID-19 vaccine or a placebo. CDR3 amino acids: CASSLSRQTNYGYTF. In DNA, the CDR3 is TGTGCCAGCAGCTTATCTCGGCAAACAAACTATGGCTACACCTTC.